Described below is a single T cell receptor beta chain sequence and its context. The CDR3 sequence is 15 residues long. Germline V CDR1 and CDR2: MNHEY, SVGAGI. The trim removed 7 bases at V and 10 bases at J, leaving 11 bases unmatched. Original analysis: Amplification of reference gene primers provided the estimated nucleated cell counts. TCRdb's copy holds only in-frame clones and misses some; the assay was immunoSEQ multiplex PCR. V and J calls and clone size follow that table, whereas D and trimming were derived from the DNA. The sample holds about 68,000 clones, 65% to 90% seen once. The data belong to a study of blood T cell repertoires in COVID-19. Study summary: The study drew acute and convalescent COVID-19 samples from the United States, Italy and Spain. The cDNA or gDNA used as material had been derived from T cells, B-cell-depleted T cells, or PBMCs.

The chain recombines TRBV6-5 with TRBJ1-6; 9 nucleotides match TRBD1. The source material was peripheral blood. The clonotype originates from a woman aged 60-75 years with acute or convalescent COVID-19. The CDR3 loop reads CASIPPGQGQSPLHF. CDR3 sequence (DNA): TGTGCCAGCATTCCGCCGGGACAGGGTCAGTCACCCCTCCACTTT.